This T cell receptor (beta chain) was sequenced during a study of T cells after posttransplantation cyclophosphamide. Germline-derived CDR1 and CDR2 are SQVTM and ANQGSEA. With V trimmed by 3 bases and J by 5 bases, 7 bases remained unmatched. The CDR3 totals 14 residues. Overall study results and limits: TRB overlap between skin or GI tissue T cells and blood was limited.

The table lists this clone with a few counts. Its antigen is as yet unknown. The assay was immunoSEQ multiplex PCR, and TCRdb's table has in-frame clones only and misses some. There are over 25,000 clones in the sample, none observed a single time. Input material: PBMCs. This clonotype was obtained from a woman in her twenties or thirties in good health and a related stem cell transplant donor. The rearrangement joins TRBV29-1 to TRBJ2-1; the match to TRBD1 covers 7 bases. CDR3 residues: CSVDVQGRNNEQFF. The CDR3 nucleotides are TGCAGCGTTGATGTACAGGGGAGAAACAATGAGCAGTTCTTC.